Below are 20 T cell receptor beta chains sequenced from a single sample in a study of human T cells and chemical hapten exposure. TCRdb ran MiXCR on the RACE reads and lists one entry per CDR3 protein. The sample has 75,000 to 100,000 distinct CDR3 sequences, 10% to 15% seen once. Sample time point: patch test 1, 2 weeks after DPC sensitization. Treatment noted: therapeutic diphenylcyclopropenone sensitization with weekly scalp DPC. The source was whole blood, collected in connection with sensitization to the hapten diphenylcyclopropenone (DPC). The receptors were gathered from a woman aged 55-69 years with alopecia areata. Some clones in this sample may be carry-over from other donors' samples.

The rearrangement links TRBV29-1 to TRBJ2-1; 12 nucleotides agree with TRBD2. The CDR3 spans 13 residues. J lost 9 bases, V lost 7 bases, and 7 bases had no gene match. Germline V gene lookup returns CDR1 SQVTM and CDR2 ANQGSEA. DNA of the CDR3: TGCAGCGAGTCTAGCGGGGGGGCCTCTGAGCAGTTCTTC. This gives the protein CSESSGGASEQFF.

The chain uses TRBV18 and TRBJ1-6, with D hard to call. The germline V and J ends were trimmed by 5 bases and 7 bases, with 15 bases remaining between them. Per the germline V gene, CDR1 is KGHSH and CDR2 is LQKENI. The CDR3 spans 15 residues. The CDR3 here is CASSASETENSPLHF. CDR3 in DNA: TGTGCCAGCTCAGCGTCCGAGACCGAAAATTCACCCCTCCACTTT.

This clonotype was counted once. One end of the junction varies from germline; a read error may be responsible. The genes are TRBV7-7 and TRBJ2-3; D is unclear. Germline-derived CDR1 and CDR2 are SSHAT and FNYEAQ (reference sequence). The CDR3 loop spans 14 amino acids. The CDR3 sequence is CASSLGHPPDTQYF. The CDR3 DNA is TGTGCTAGCAGCTTAGGCCACCCCCCAGATACGCAGTATTTT.

The V and J genes are TRBV11-2 and TRBJ2-7; 7 nucleotides align to TRBD1. V trimming: 5 bases; J trimming: 2 bases; junction bases outside the gene matches: 9. The CDR3 length is 15 residues. CDR1 is SGHAT and CDR2 is FQNNGV in the germline V gene. DNA for the CDR3: TGTGCCAGCAGCCCCCGGACAGGATTCGCCTACGAGCAGTACTTC. This gives the protein CASSPRTGFAYEQYF.

This clonotype was recorded many times. The V call is TRBV27, the J call TRBJ2-2; D not certain. V shed 3 bases and J shed 6 bases, with 8 bases lying between them. The CDR3 is 13 residues long. Per the germline V gene, CDR1 is MNHEY and CDR2 is SMNVEV (reference sequence). CDR3 in DNA: TGTGCCAGCAGTTTGACCCACTCCGGGGAGCTGTTTTTT. Protein product: CASSLTHSGELFF.

The J gene is TRBJ2-3, the V gene TRBV20-1; possible D gene TRBD2, 5 bases. Trimming removed 0 bases at V and 2 bases at J, with 9 bases between. The CDR3 runs 14 residues. Germline values: CDR1 DFQATT, CDR2 SNEGSKA (reference sequence). The CDR3 region is CSARDRGFTDTQYF. The CDR3 nucleotides are TGCAGTGCTAGAGATCGGGGATTCACAGATACGCAGTATTTT.

In its sample, this clonotype was seen many times. This chain connects TRBV5-4 to TRBJ2-5, with D unclear. CDR1 is SGHNT, CDR2 YYREEE, per germline (reference sequence). Trimming took 4 bases from V and 7 from J, leaving 14 bases between them. CDR3 length equals 13 residues. CDR3 protein: CASSPVTDGTQYF. The CDR3 region has the DNA TGTGCCAGCAGCCCTGTAACGGACGGGACCCAGTACTTC.

This clonotype was seen ten or more times. The chain combines TRBV5-1 with TRBJ2-1; 10 bases match TRBD1. The CDR3 totals 16 residues. Looked up from germline, CDR1 is SGHRS and CDR2 is YFSETQ. The V gene end was trimmed by 3 bases and the J gene end by 7 bases; junction bases not matched to a gene: 10. In DNA, the CDR3 is TGCGCCAGCAGCTCCCGGACAGGGGGTGGTATTAATGAGCAGTTCTTC. Translation: CASSSRTGGGINEQFF. Supplemented by reference TRBV5-1 and TRBJ2-1, the full variable domain reads KAGVTQTPRYLIKTRGQQVTLSCSPISGHRSVSWYQQTPGQGLQFLFEYFSETQRNKGNFPGRFSGRQFSNSRSEMNVSTLELGDSALYLCASSSRTGGGINEQFFGPGTRLTVL.

The table lists this clonotype with many counts. This sequence joins TRBV21-1 and TRBJ2-5. TRBV21-1 is a pseudogene segment. The CDR3 has 10 amino acids. The CDR3 coding sequence is TGTGCCAGCAGCAACCAGTCCCAGTACTTC. It specifies CASSNQSQYF.

The V gene is TRBV18, the J gene TRBJ1-1; D is unclear. Germline assignment: CDR1 KGHSH and CDR2 LQKENI. Trimming removed 3 bases at V and 11 bases at J, with 10 bases between. The CDR3 length is 11 residues. DNA for the CDR3: TGTGCCAGCTCACCTACAAGCGTGGCTTTCTTT. It translates to CASSPTSVAFF.

This clonotype was counted many times. The V gene is TRBV5-1, the J gene TRBJ2-5; D ambiguous. CDR1 and CDR2 (germline): SGHRS, YFSETQ. The germline V and J ends were trimmed by 5 bases and 5 bases, with 19 bases remaining between them. CDR3 length: 15 amino acids. Written as DNA, the CDR3 is TGCGCCAGCAGTTGGGAAGGGAAGACGGGCGAGACCCAGTACTTC. Translation: CASSWEGKTGETQYF.

Only a few counts were recorded for this clonotype. The CDR3, as DNA: TGTGCCTGGAGCGCACACGAATCCTACGAGCAGTACTTC. Its protein product is CAWSAHESYEQYF. The V and J genes are TRBV30 and TRBJ2-7; D ambiguous. This CDR3 has 13 amino acids. From germline, CDR1 is GTSNPN and CDR2 SVGIG (reference sequence). V lost 3 bases to trimming and J lost 1 base, with 10 bases between them.

The rearrangement uses TRBV2 and TRBJ1-2; the D gene is possibly TRBD1 (6 bases). The V end was cut by 8 bases, the J end by 6 bases, with 16 bases between. The CDR3 contains 13 residues. Germline CDR1 and CDR2: SNHLY and FYNNEI. The CDR3 sequence is CASGLRQADGYTF. Written as DNA, the CDR3 is TGTGCCAGCGGCTTGCGACAGGCTGATGGCTACACCTTC.

This clonotype appeared a few times. A junction end diverges from the germline sequence, so it may reflect a read error. This chain uses TRBV29-1 with TRBJ2-1, with 11 bases that match TRBD2. Germline CDR1 is SQVTM and CDR2 is ANQGSEA. This CDR3 spans 16 amino acids. The CDR3 DNA follows: TGCAGCGTCGAAGAAAATTATAGCGGGGGGGCCGGTGAGCAGTTCTTC. It translates to CSVEENYSGGAGEQFF.

This clonotype appeared a few times. V usage is TRBV10-3 and J usage is TRBJ2-2, with 13 bases lining up with TRBD2. Germline-derived CDR1 and CDR2 are ENHRY and SYGVKD. CDR3 length equals 16 residues. J gave up 5 bases and V 8 bases, and 8 bases lay outside the gene matches. Written as DNA, the CDR3 is TGTGCCATCCGCCCCGGGACTAGCGGGGAAACCGGGGAGCTGTTTTTT. Translation: CAIRPGTSGETGELFF.

Ten or more counts support this clonotype. The genes are TRBV5-4 and TRBJ2-4; D unresolved. V was shortened by 1 base and J by 6 bases, with 8 bases between the two germline ends. The CDR3 is 13 residues long. Germline CDR1 and CDR2: SGHNT and YYREEE (reference sequence). This CDR3 reads CASSLRDGNIQYF. The DNA of the CDR3 is TGTGCCAGCAGCTTGAGGGATGGAAACATTCAGTACTTC.

The chain has TRBV28 and TRBJ1-3; tentatively, D is TRBD1 (5 bases). V lost 2 bases and J lost 2, with 7 bases in between. Germline CDR1 MDHEN, CDR2 SYDVKM. CDR3 length: 14 amino acids. CDR3 nucleotides: TGTGCCAGCAGTTTAGCCAGGGCTGGAAACACCATATATTTT. Its translation: CASSLARAGNTIYF. The variable domain in full, completed from reference TRBV28 and TRBJ1-3, reads DVKVTQSSRYLVKRTGEKVFLECVQDMDHENMFWYRQDPGLGLRLIYFSYDVKMKEKGDIPEGYSVSREKKERFSLILESASTNQTSMYLCASSLARAGNTIYFGEGSWLTVV.

A few counts support this clonotype. The CDR3 is CASSPSVDVEAFF. In nucleotides, the CDR3 is TGTGCCAGCTCACCCTCAGTCGATGTCGAAGCTTTCTTT. The rearrangement joins TRBV18 to TRBJ1-1; no clear D. This CDR3 is built from 13 residues. Germline CDR1 and CDR2: KGHSH and LQKENI. The V gene lost 3 bases and the J gene lost 8 bases, with 13 bases spanning the gap.

This clonotype showed up many times. The rearrangement links TRBV6-6 to TRBJ2-7; 11 bases are shared with TRBD1. The CDR3 covers 13 residues. Germline lookup yields CDR1 MNHNY and CDR2 SVGAGI (reference sequence). After removal of 10 bases from V and 9 bases from J, the junction contained 11 bases not matched to a gene. Here the CDR3 reads CATRDRGLQGQYF. CDR3 nucleotide sequence: TGTGCCACCCGGGACAGGGGGTTACAGGGGCAGTACTTC.

The sample holds a few counts of this clonotype. The chain uses TRBV21-1 and TRBJ2-3; the table's D call TRBD1 went unverified against the DNA. TRBV21-1 is designated a pseudogene. The CDR3 spans 17 residues. The CDR3 reads CASSKVRAGADTDTQYF. The DNA of the CDR3 is TGTGCCAGCAGCAAAGTCCGGGCAGGTGCAGACACAGATACGCAGTATTTT.